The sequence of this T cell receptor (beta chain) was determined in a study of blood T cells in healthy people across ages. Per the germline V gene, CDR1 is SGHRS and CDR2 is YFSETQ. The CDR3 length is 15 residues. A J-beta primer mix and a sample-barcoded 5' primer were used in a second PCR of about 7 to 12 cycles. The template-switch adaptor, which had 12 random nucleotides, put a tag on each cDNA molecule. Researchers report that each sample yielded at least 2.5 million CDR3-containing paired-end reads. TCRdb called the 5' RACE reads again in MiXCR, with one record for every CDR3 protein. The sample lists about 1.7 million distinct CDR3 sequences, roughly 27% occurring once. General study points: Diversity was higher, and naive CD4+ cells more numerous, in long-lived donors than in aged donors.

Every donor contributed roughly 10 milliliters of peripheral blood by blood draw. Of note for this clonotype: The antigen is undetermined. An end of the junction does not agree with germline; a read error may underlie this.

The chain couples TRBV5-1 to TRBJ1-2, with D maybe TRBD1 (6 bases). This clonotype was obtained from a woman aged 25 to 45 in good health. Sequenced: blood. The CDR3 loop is CASSVDSQYDYDYTF. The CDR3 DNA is TGCGCCAGCAGCGTGGACAGCCAGTACGACTATGACTACACCTTC. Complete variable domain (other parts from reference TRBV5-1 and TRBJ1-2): KAGVTQTPRYLIKTRGQQVTLSCSPISGHRSVSWYQQTPGQGLQFLFEYFSETQRNKGNFPGRFSGRQFSNSRSEMNVSTLELGDSALYLCASSVDSQYDYDYTFGSGTRLTVV.